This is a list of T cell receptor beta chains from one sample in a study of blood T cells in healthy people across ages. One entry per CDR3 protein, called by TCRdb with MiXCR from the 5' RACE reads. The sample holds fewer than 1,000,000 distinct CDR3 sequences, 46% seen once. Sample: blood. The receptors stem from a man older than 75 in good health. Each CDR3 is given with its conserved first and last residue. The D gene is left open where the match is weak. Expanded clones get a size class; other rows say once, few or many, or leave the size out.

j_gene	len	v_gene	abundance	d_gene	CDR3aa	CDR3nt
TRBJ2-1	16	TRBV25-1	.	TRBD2	CASSGIAGRSQNEQFF	TGTGCCAGCAGTGGTATAGCGGGTAGAAGTCAGAATGAGCAGTTCTTC
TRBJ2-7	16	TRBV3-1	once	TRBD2	CASSQGAGASYNEQYF	TGTGCCAGCAGCCAAGGGGCGGGAGCTTCCTACAATGAGCAGTACTTC
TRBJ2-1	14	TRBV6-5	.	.	CASSARGPWDEQFF	TGTGCCAGCAGTGCCAGAGGCCCCTGGGATGAGCAGTTCTTC
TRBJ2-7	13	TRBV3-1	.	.	CASRSTGKAEQYF	TGTGCCAGCCGGTCGACGGGAAAGGCCGAGCAGTACTTC
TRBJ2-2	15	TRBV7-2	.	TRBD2	CASSYSGPNTGELFF	TGTGCCAGCAGCTATAGCGGGCCGAACACCGGGGAGCTGTTTTTT
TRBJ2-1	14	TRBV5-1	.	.	CASSLELPYNEQFF	TGCGCCAGCAGCTTGGAACTTCCCTACAATGAGCAGTTCTTC
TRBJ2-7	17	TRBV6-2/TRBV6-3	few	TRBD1	CASSLSTGTGGSYEQYF	TGTGCCAGCAGTCTGTCCACAGGGACAGGGGGTTCCTACGAGCAGTACTTC
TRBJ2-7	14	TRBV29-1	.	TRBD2	CSVETSGSPNEQYF	TGCAGCGTTGAAACTAGCGGAAGCCCCAATGAGCAGTACTTC
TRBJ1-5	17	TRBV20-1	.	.	CSARYPVQGRGNQPQHF	TGCAGTGCTAGATACCCGGTCCAGGGCCGGGGCAATCAGCCCCAGCATTTT
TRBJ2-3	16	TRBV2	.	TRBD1	CASSDRGRGSTDTQYF	TGTGCCAGCAGTGATAGGGGGCGAGGGTCCACAGATACGCAGTATTTT
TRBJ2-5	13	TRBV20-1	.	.	CSALGGEIGTQYF	TGCAGTGCACTAGGAGGGGAGATCGGTACCCAGTACTTC
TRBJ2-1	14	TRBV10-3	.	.	CTIVTGSSYNEQFF	TGTACCATTGTGACTGGGAGCTCCTACAATGAGCAGTTCTTC
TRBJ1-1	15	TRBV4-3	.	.	CASSQEPGDPRAAFF	TGCGCCAGCAGCCAAGAGCCCGGGGACCCACGAGCGGCTTTCTTT
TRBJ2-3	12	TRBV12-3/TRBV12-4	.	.	CASSFGGNTQYF	TGTGCCAGCAGTTTTGGGGGAAATACGCAGTATTTT
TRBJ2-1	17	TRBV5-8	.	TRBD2	CASSLPWTSGNHNEQFF	TGTGCCAGCAGCTTGCCCTGGACTAGCGGCAACCACAATGAGCAGTTCTTC
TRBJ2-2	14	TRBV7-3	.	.	CASSQLVDTGELFF	TGTGCCAGCAGCCAGTTGGTTGACACCGGGGAGCTGTTTTTT
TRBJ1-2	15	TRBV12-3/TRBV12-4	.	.	CASSLSRRGAFGYTF	TGTGCCAGCAGTTTATCGCGACGGGGGGCCTTTGGCTACACCTTC
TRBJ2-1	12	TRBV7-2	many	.	CASSLSGSEQFF	TGTGCCAGCAGCCTAAGCGGGTCCGAGCAGTTCTTC
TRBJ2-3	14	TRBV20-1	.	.	CSARDLDGGDTQYF	TGCAGTGCTAGAGATCTTGATGGAGGTGATACGCAGTATTTT
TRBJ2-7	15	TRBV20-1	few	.	CSATAQREFGYEQYF	TGCAGTGCTACCGCCCAACGGGAGTTCGGCTACGAGCAGTACTTC
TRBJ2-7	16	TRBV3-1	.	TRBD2	CASSLGTSGNSYEQYF	TGTGCCAGCAGCCTAGGGACTAGCGGCAACTCCTACGAGCAGTACTTC
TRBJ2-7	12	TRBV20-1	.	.	CSRLPDLYEQYF	TGCAGCCGTCTACCGGACCTCTACGAGCAGTACTTC
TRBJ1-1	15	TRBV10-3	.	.	CATASNLGYGTEAFF	TGTGCCACCGCCTCTAACCTTGGTTATGGGACTGAAGCTTTCTTT
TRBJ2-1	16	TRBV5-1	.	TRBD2	CASSPAGTSGYNEQFF	TGCGCCAGCAGCCCCGCCGGGACTAGCGGATACAATGAGCAGTTCTTC
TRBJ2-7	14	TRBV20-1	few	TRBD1	CSARGQGGTLEQYF	TGCAGTGCTAGAGGACAGGGGGGGACTCTCGAGCAGTACTTC
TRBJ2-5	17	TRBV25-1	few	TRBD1	CASSVNRGQGIVETQYF	TGTGCCAGCAGTGTCAACCGGGGACAGGGGATTGTGGAGACCCAGTACTTC
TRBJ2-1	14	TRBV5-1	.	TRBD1	CASSRRTGRNEQFF	TGCGCCAGCAGCAGAAGGACAGGGAGGAATGAGCAGTTCTTC
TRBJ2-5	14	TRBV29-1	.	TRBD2	CSVTSGGLQETQYF	TGCAGCGTCACTAGCGGGGGGTTACAAGAGACCCAGTACTTC
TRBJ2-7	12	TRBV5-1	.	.	CASKSGDYEQYF	TGCGCCAGCAAATCAGGGGACTACGAGCAGTACTTC
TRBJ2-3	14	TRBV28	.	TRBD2	CACSFSSGTDTQYF	TGTGCCTGCAGTTTTTCTAGCGGAACAGATACGCAGTATTTT
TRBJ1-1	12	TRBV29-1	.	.	CSVVFQVGEAFF	TGCAGCGTTGTATTCCAAGTTGGTGAAGCTTTCTTT
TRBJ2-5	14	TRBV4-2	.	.	CASSQVLRGETQYF	TGTGCCAGCAGCCAAGTACTGCGAGGAGAGACCCAGTACTTC
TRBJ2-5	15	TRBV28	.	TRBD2	CASSGGLAGEETQYF	TGTGCCAGCAGTGGGGGACTAGCGGGAGAAGAGACCCAGTACTTC
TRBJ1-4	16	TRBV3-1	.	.	CASSRLSGKHREKLFF	TGTGCCAGCAGCCGCTTGTCCGGGAAGCATCGGGAAAAACTGTTTTTT
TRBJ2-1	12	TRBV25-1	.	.	CASRGPDNEQFF	TGTGCCAGCAGGGGCCCCGACAATGAGCAGTTCTTC
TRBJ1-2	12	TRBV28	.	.	CASSQQAYGYTF	TGTGCCAGCAGTCAGCAGGCTTACGGCTACACCTTC
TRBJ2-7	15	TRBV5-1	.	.	CASSLLAGGSHEQYF	TGCGCCAGCAGCTTGTTGGCAGGGGGGTCCCACGAGCAGTACTTC
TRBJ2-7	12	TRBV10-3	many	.	CAIRGLTNEQYF	TGTGCCATCAGGGGACTGACCAACGAGCAGTACTTC
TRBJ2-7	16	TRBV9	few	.	CASSPLGQGSSYEQYF	TGTGCCAGCAGCCCATTGGGACAAGGGAGTTCCTACGAGCAGTACTTC
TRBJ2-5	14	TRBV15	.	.	CATSRDRGPETQYF	TGTGCCACCAGCAGAGACAGGGGCCCAGAGACCCAGTACTTC
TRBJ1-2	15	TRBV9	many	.	CASSVVPGGSYGYTF	TGTGCCAGCAGCGTAGTGCCCGGGGGGAGCTATGGCTACACCTTC
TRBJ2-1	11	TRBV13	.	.	CASSLHGEQFF	TGTGCCAGCAGCTTACACGGGGAGCAGTTCTTC
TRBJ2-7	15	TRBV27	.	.	CASSLWGQGDHEQYF	TGTGCCAGCAGTTTATGGGGGCAGGGTGACCACGAGCAGTACTTC
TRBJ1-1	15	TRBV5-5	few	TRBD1	CASIMTGAGGTEAFF	TGTGCCAGCATCATGACAGGGGCCGGGGGGACTGAAGCTTTCTTT
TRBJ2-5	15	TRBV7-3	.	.	CAGSLNGQAQETQYF	TGTGCCGGCAGCTTAAACGGACAAGCCCAAGAGACCCAGTACTTC
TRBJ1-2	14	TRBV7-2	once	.	CASSGQMGSNGYTF	TGTGCCAGCAGCGGACAGATGGGCTCGAATGGCTACACCTTC
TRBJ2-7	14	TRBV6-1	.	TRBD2	CASSAAGGSHEQYF	TGTGCCAGCAGTGCAGCGGGGGGGTCTCACGAGCAGTACTTC
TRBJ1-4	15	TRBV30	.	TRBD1	CAWSLSTGEAEKLFF	TGTGCCTGGAGTCTTTCGACAGGGGAGGCTGAAAAACTGTTTTTT
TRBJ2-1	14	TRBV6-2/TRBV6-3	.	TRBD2	CASVEGGPHNEQFF	TGTGCCAGCGTAGAGGGAGGGCCCCACAATGAGCAGTTCTTC
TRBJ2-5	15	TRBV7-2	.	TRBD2	CASNLAGGFMETQYF	TGTGCCAGCAACTTAGCGGGAGGGTTCATGGAGACCCAGTACTTC
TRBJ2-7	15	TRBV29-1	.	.	CSVEDSDRKGYEQYF	TGCAGCGTTGAAGATTCAGATAGGAAAGGCTACGAGCAGTACTTC
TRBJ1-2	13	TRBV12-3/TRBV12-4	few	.	CASSLEGIYGYTF	TGTGCCAGCAGTTTGGAGGGGATCTATGGCTACACCTTC
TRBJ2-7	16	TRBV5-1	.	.	CASSSGDRLQTYEQYF	TGCGCCAGCAGCTCGGGAGACAGGCTACAAACCTACGAGCAGTACTTC
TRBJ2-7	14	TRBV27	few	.	CASRRAGMLGEQYF	TGTGCCAGCAGGCGGGCGGGAATGCTCGGCGAGCAGTACTTC
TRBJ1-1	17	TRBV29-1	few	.	CSVDHHSAGARNTEAFF	TGCAGCGTGGACCACCATTCCGCAGGGGCGAGGAACACTGAAGCTTTCTTT
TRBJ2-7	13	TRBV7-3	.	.	CASSLNRGIEQYF	TGTGCCAGCAGCTTAAACCGGGGGATCGAGCAGTACTTC
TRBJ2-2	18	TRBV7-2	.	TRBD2	CASSPFVGGPGWTGELFF	TGTGCCAGCAGCCCTTTTGTGGGAGGGCCGGGTTGGACCGGGGAGCTGTTTTTT
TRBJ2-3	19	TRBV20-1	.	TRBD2	CSARFGLAGGSLRTDTQYF	TGCAGTGCTAGATTCGGACTAGCGGGAGGATCACTTCGCACAGATACGCAGTATTTT
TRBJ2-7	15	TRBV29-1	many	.	CSVEDPRGSPYEQYF	TGCAGCGTTGAAGATCCGAGGGGATCCCCCTACGAGCAGTACTTC